This record looks at one TCR beta chain sequence and its context. The antigen remains unidentified. The record originates from a study of T cell repertoires in cytomegalovirus infection. Findings of the study overall: HLA-C-restricted CMV-specific TCR beta clonotypes prevailed in the ex vivo response.

A single record per CDR3 protein comes from TCRdb applying MiXCR to the reads. The sample includes fewer than 550,000 distinct CDR3 sequences, approximately 15% of them seen just once. From germline, CDR1 is MNHEY and CDR2 SMNVEV (reference sequence). The CDR3 sequence is 18 residues long. The V gene end was trimmed by 2 bases and the J gene end by 8 bases; junction bases not matched to a gene: 16. The sequencing input was CD8+ T cells from PBMCs. The chain joins TRBV27 to TRBJ1-4; 8 nucleotides align to TRBD1. This sequence was found in a human donor in good health (CMV status not recorded). Some clones in this sample may be carry-over from other donors' samples. CDR3 sequence: CASSLGWGQDSSLEKLFF. For the CDR3, the DNA is TGTGCCAGCAGTTTAGGGTGGGGACAGGATTCATCGTTGGAAAAACTGTTTTTT.